These T cell receptor beta chains were read from a single sample in a study of blood T cells in healthy people across ages. TCRdb reprocessed the 5' RACE reads via MiXCR and lists one record per CDR3 protein. The table has roughly 800,000 distinct CDR3 sequences, about three fifths seen once. Material for sequencing was blood. The receptors derive from a man aged 30 to 39 in good health. CDR3s leave out the opening cysteine and the closing phenylalanine or tryptophan. Fields, in order: J gene, V gene, CDR3 protein.

TRBJ2-6 | TRBV6-6 | ASSYTYSSGANVLT
TRBJ2-5 | TRBV4-3 | ASSHRDRAPQETQY
TRBJ2-4 | TRBV20-1 | SASMVAKNIQY
TRBJ1-4 | TRBV27 | ASSVTGTREKLF
TRBJ2-5 | TRBV20-1 | SAVGTQETQY
TRBJ1-4 | TRBV4-3 | ASSQDSARRELF
TRBJ2-3 | TRBV5-1 | ASTDVGGPWGDTQY
TRBJ2-3 | TRBV27 | ASSLLAGDNTQY
TRBJ2-7 | TRBV7-2 | ASSLAISSYEQY
TRBJ2-1 | TRBV10-3 | AIRGTGTNEQF